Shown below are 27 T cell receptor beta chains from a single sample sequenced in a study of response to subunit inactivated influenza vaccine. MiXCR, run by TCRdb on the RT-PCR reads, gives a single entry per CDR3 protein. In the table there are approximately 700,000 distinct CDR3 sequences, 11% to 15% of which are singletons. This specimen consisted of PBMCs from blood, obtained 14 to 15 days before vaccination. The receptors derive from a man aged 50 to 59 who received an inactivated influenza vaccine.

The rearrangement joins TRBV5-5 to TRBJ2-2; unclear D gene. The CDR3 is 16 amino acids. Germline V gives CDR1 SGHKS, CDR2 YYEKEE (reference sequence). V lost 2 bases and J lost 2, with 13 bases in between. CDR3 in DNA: TGTGCCAGCAGCTTCGCATACGATGTTAACACCGGGGAGCTGTTTTTT. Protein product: CASSFAYDVNTGELFF.

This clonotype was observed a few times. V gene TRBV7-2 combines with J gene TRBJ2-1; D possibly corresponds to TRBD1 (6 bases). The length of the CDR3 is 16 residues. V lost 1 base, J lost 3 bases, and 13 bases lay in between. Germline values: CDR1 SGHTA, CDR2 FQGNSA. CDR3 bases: TGTGCCAGCAGCTTAGGAGGGACAATCTACTACAATGAGCAGTTCTTC. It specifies CASSLGGTIYYNEQFF.

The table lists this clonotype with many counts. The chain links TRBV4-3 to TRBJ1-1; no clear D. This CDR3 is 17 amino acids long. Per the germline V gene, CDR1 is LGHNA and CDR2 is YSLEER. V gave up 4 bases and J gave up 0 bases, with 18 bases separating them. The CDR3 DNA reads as TGCGCCAGCAGCCCCCGGGCAGGAGGCCTTATGAACACTGAAGCTTTCTTT. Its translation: CASSPRAGGLMNTEAFF.

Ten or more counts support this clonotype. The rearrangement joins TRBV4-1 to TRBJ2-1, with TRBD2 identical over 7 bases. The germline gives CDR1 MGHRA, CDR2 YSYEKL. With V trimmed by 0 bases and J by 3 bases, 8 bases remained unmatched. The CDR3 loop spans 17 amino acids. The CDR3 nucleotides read TGCGCCAGCAGCCAAGAGGAAGTTAGCGGGTTCTACAATGAGCAGTTCTTC. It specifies CASSQEEVSGFYNEQFF.

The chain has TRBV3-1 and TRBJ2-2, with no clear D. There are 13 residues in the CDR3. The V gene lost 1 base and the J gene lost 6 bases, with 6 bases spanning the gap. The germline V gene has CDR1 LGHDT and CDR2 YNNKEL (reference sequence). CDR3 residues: CASSQVQPGELFF. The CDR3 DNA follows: TGTGCCAGCAGCCAAGTTCAGCCCGGGGAGCTGTTTTTT.

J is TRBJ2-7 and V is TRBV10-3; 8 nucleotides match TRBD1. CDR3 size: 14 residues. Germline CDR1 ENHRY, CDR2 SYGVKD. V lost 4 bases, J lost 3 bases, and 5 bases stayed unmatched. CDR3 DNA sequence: TGTGCCATCAGTGGGACAGGGTCCAACTACGAGCAGTACTTC. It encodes CAISGTGSNYEQYF.

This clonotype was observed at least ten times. The DNA for the CDR3 is TGCAGTGCTAGTACTAGGGCAGATACGCAGTATTTT. It codes for CSASTRADTQYF. This chain connects TRBV20-1 to TRBJ2-3; D possibly corresponds to TRBD2 (5 bases). Germline CDR1 DFQATT, CDR2 SNEGSKA (reference sequence). The CDR3 has 12 residues. V lost 3 bases, J lost 4 bases, and 8 bases lay in between.

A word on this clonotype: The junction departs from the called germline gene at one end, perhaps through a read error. In nucleotides, the CDR3 is TGTCCCAGCAGCAAGGCGGACAGCCAAGAGACCCAGTACTTC. Translated: CPSSKADSQETQYF. V gene TRBV5-5 combines with J gene TRBJ2-5, with D perhaps TRBD1 (6 bases). CDR3 length: 14 amino acids. Looked up from germline, CDR1 is SGHKS and CDR2 is YYEKEE (reference sequence).

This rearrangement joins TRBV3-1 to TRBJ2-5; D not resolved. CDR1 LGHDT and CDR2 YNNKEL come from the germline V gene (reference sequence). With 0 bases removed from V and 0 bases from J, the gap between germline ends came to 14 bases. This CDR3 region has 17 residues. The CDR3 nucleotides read TGTGCCAGCAGCCAAGATATTTGGCAGCGCCACCAAGAGACCCAGTACTTC. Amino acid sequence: CASSQDIWQRHQETQYF.

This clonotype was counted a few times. In DNA form, the CDR3 reads TGTGCCAGCAGCTTACGCGGGTCAGCCATGAACACTGAAGCTTTCTTT. Amino acids: CASSLRGSAMNTEAFF. The chain has TRBV7-9 and TRBJ1-1, with D unclear. Trimming pared 2 bases from V and 0 bases from J, leaving 13 bases between. CDR1 and CDR2 from the germline V gene are SEHNR and FQNEAQ (reference sequence). This CDR3 contains 16 residues.

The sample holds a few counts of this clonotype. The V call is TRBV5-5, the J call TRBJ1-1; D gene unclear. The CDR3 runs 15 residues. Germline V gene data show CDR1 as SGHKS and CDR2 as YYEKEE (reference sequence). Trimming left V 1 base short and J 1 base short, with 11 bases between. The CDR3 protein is CASSLWRQTNTEAFF. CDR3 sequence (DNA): TGTGCCAGCAGCTTGTGGCGGCAGACGAACACTGAAGCTTTCTTT.

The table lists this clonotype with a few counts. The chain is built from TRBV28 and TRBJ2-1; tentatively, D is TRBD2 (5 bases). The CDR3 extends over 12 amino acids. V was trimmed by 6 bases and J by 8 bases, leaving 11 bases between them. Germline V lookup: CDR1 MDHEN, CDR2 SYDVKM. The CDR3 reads CASSSDFDEQFF. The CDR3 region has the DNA TGTGCCAGCAGCTCGGACTTCGATGAGCAGTTCTTC.

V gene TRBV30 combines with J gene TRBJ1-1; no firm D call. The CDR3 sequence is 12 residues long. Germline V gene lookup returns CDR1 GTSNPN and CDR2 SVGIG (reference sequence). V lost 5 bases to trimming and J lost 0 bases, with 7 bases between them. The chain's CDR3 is CAWATVNTEAFF. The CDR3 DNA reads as TGTGCCTGGGCTACAGTGAACACTGAAGCTTTCTTT.

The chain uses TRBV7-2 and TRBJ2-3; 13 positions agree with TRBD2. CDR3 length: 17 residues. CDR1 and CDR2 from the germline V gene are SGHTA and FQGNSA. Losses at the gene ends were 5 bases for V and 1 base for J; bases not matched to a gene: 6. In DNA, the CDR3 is TGTGCCAGCAGCAAACTAGCGGGGGGGCCGGGCACAGATACGCAGTATTTT. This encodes CASSKLAGGPGTDTQYF.

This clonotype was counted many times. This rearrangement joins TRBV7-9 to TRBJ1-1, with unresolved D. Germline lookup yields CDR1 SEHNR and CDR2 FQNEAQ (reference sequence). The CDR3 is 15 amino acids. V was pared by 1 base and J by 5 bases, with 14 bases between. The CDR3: CASSLGAHLLTEAFF. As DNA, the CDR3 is TGTGCCAGCAGCTTAGGAGCGCATTTATTGACTGAAGCTTTCTTT. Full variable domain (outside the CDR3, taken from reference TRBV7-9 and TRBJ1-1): DTGVSQNPRHKITKRGQNVTFRCDPISEHNRLYWYRQTLGQGPEFLTYFQNEAQLEKSRLLSDRFSAERPKGSFSTLEIQRTEQGDSAMYLCASSLGAHLLTEAFFGQGTRLTVV.

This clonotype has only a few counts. The CDR3 here is CSARDSGVGAVGELFF. CDR3 nucleotide sequence: TGCAGTGCTAGGGATTCAGGCGTGGGAGCGGTCGGGGAGCTGTTTTTT. The chain couples TRBV20-1 to TRBJ2-2; TRBD2 is a possible D gene (5 bases). V dropped 3 bases and J dropped 7 bases, with 21 bases sitting between them. CDR1 and CDR2 from the germline V gene are DFQATT and SNEGSKA (reference sequence). This CDR3 region has 16 residues.

The DNA for the CDR3 is TGTGCCAGCAGTCCGGGACAGGTGTACACCGGGGAGCTGTTTTTT. Translated, it gives CASSPGQVYTGELFF. The rearrangement uses TRBV25-1 and TRBJ2-2, with 8 bases aligning to TRBD1. There are 15 residues in the CDR3. After removal of 5 bases from V and 3 bases from J, the junction contained 5 bases not matched to a gene. CDR1 is MGHDK and CDR2 is SYGVNS in the germline V gene.

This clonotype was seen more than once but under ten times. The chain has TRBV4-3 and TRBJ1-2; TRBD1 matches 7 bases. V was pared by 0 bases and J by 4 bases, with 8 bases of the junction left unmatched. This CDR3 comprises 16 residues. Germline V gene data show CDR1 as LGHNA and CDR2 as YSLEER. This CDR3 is CASSQEGDSSLYGYTF. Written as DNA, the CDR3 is TGCGCCAGCAGCCAAGAAGGGGACAGCAGTCTCTATGGCTACACCTTC.

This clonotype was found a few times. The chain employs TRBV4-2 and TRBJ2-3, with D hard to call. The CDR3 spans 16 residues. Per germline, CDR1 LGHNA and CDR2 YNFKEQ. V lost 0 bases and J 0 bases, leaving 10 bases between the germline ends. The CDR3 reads CASSQDGLESTDTQYF. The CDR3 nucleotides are TGTGCCAGCAGCCAAGATGGTCTAGAAAGCACAGATACGCAGTATTTT.

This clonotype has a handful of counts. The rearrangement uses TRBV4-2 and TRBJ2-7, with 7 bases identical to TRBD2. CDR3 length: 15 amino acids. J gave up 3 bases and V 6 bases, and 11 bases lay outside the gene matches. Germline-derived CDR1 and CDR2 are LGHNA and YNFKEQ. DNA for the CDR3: TGTGCCAGCAGACGCGAGGCTAGCGGCTTCTACGAGCAGTACTTC. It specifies CASRREASGFYEQYF.

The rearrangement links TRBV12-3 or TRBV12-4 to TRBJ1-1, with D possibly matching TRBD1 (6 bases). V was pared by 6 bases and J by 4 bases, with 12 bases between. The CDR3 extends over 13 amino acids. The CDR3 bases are TGTGCCAGCAGCAGACAGGTTGGCACTGAAGCTTTCTTT. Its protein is CASSRQVGTEAFF.

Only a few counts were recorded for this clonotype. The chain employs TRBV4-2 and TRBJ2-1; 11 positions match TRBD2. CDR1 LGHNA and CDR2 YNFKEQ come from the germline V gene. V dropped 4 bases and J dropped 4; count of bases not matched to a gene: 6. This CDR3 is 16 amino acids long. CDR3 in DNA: TGTGCCAGCAGCCCAGGGGGACTAGCGGCTTACAATGAGCAGTTCTTC. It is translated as CASSPGGLAAYNEQFF.

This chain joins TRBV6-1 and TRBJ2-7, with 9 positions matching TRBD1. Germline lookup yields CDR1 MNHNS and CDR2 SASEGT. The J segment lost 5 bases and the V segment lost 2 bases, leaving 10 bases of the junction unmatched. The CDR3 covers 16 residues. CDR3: CASSETRTGVGNEQYF. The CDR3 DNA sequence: TGTGCCAGCAGTGAAACCCGGACAGGGGTGGGCAACGAGCAGTACTTC.

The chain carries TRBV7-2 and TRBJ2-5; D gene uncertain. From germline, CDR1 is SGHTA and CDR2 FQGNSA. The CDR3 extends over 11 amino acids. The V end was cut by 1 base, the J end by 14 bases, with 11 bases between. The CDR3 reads CASSLEATRYF. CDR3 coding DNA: TGTGCCAGCAGCTTAGAGGCTACCCGATACTTC.

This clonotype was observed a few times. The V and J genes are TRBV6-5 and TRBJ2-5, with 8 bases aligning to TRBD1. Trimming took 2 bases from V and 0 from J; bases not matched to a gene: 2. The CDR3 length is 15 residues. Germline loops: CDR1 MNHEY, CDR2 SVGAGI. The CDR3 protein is CASSYDRGNQETQYF. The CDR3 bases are TGTGCCAGCAGTTACGACAGGGGTAACCAAGAGACCCAGTACTTC.

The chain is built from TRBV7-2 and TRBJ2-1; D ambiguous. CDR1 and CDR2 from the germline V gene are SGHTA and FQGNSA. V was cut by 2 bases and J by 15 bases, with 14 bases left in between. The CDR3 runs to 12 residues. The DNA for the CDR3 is TGTGCCAGCAGCTTACTGGACCTAACTCTGTTCTTC. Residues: CASSLLDLTLFF.

CDR3 loop: CASSLAQRLPPYNEQFF. CDR3 bases: TGTGCCAGCAGCTTAGCCCAGCGCCTACCCCCCTACAATGAGCAGTTCTTC. This chain uses TRBV11-2 with TRBJ2-1; D gene unclear. CDR1 is SGHAT, CDR2 FQNNGV, per germline. This CDR3 spans 17 amino acids. The germline V and J ends were trimmed by 1 base and 2 bases, with 15 bases remaining between them.